The 5 T cell receptor beta chains below were found in one sample sequenced in a study of human T cells and chemical hapten exposure. One entry per CDR3 protein, called by TCRdb with MiXCR from the RACE reads. Here the sample spans about 100,000 distinct CDR3 sequences, approximately 11% being singletons. Sample time point: patch test 1, 2 weeks after DPC sensitization. Described treatment: therapeutic diphenylcyclopropenone sensitization with weekly scalp DPC. Specimen: whole blood, collected in connection with sensitization to the hapten diphenylcyclopropenone (DPC). The receptors originated from a middle-aged woman with alopecia areata. Some clones in this sample may be carry-over from other donors' samples.

This clonotype has a handful of counts. The J gene is TRBJ2-3, the V gene TRBV20-1, with D perhaps assigned TRBD1 or TRBD2 (6 bases each). Germline CDR1 reads DFQATT; CDR2 reads SNEGSKA (reference sequence). V was trimmed by 6 bases and J by 2 bases, leaving 15 bases between them. CDR3 length: 14 amino acids. In DNA, the CDR3 is TGCAGTGCCCGCCTGGGGGGCAACACAGATACGCAGTATTTT. Its translation is CSARLGGNTDTQYF.

This clonotype was seen repeatedly, ten times or more. The rearrangement links TRBV4-3 to TRBJ1-1; no definite D call. Trimming removed 0 bases from V and 4 bases from J, with 12 bases in between. The CDR3 covers 15 residues. Germline lookup yields CDR1 LGHNA and CDR2 YSLEER. The chain's CDR3 is CASSQDWTWGTEAFF. In nucleotides, the CDR3 is TGCGCCAGCAGCCAAGATTGGACTTGGGGCACTGAAGCTTTCTTT.

The rearrangement joins TRBV3-1 to TRBJ1-1; maybe TRBD1 (5 bases). Per the germline V gene, CDR1 is LGHDT and CDR2 is YNNKEL (reference sequence). Between the trimmed V and J ends, which lost 0 bases and 5 bases, there was a span of 16 bases. The CDR3 is 16 residues long. The CDR3 sequence is CASSQDRGVGGTEAFF. The CDR3 nucleotides are TGTGCCAGCAGCCAAGATCGAGGGGTTGGGGGTACTGAAGCTTTCTTT.

In its sample, this clonotype was seen many times. This rearrangement joins TRBV4-3 to TRBJ1-4; unclear D gene. With 0 bases removed from V and 0 bases from J, the gap between germline ends came to 8 bases. Per the germline V gene, CDR1 is LGHNA and CDR2 is YSLEER. There are 16 residues in the CDR3. The chain's CDR3 is CASSQDPGTTNEKLFF. CDR3 sequence (DNA): TGCGCCAGCAGCCAAGATCCGGGGACAACTAATGAAAAACTGTTTTTT.

This clonotype was recorded at least ten times. The chain combines TRBV11-3 with TRBJ2-5, with a tentative D call TRBD2 (5 bases). The V end was cut by 0 bases, the J end by 7 bases, with 9 bases between. This CDR3 comprises 13 residues. Germline lookup yields CDR1 SGHNT and CDR2 YENEEA. CDR3 protein: CASSLDTRATQYF. Here the CDR3 DNA reads TGTGCCAGCAGCTTAGACACGCGGGCGACCCAGTACTTC.